The source of this TCR beta chain is a study of T cells in Graves' hyperthyroidism and ophthalmopathy. Study summary: Before any treatment, at initial diagnosis, peripheral blood was collected.

This clonotype was observed at least ten times. Its antigen is not known. The germline V gene has CDR1 MDHEN and CDR2 SYDVKM. This CDR3 has 13 amino acids. Germline trimming cut 2 bases from V and 15 bases from J; bases unmatched to any gene: 10. Diagnosis of hyperthyroidism was new in patients aged 18 to 65, and its duration was under 2 months. Clinical symptoms, serum thyroxine and TRAb, thyroid ultrasound and orbital computed tomography together formed the diagnostic basis. From RNA transcripts, TCR beta CDR3 regions were amplified. When the TCR CDR3 underwent first-round RT-PCR, the HTBI primer set was used. TCRdb redid the calling of the multiplex PCR reads with MiXCR, one entry per CDR3 protein. Among a few hundred thousand distinct CDR3 sequences listed, approximately 15% were seen once. Whole-study results and caveats: Separating ophthalmopathy from stable hyperthyroidism was achieved by a 13 V-J model.

This receptor was obtained from a woman younger than 45 with Graves' hyperthyroidism that later progressed to Graves' ophthalmopathy. The gene calls are TRBV28 and TRBJ1-5, with TRBD1 matching 7 bases. Sample: blood. In nucleotides, the CDR3 is TGTGCCAGCAGTTTAGATCTTGGGCAGGGGGGGCATTTT. Translation: CASSLDLGQGGHF.